Listed here is a single T cell receptor beta chain. Its antigen is unknown. No base qualities exist here, and no much larger clone lies one base off it. This sample is drawn from a study of shared clonotypes between healthy human individuals (dated by TCRdb to the early 2020s). Background on the whole study: A couple of women and three men aged 18 to 49 years were included in the cohort. For each donor, CD4 naive and CD4 memory were each given three plates, CD8 naive was given two plates, and CD8 memory was given one plate. Blood TCR repertoires of five healthy adults were deeply sequenced to estimate repertoire size and the extent of clonotype sharing between individuals. To increase sequencing depth and limit assay-specific biases, different laboratories used diverse techniques to prepare libraries and sequence TCR repertoires. Per donor, leukapheresis produced somewhere between about 0.94 and 10 billion PBMCs. General study outcomes and caveats: Rarefaction of sorted-subset datasets indicated incomplete sequencing despite the large sequencing depth. Higher generation probabilities were observed for clonotypes shared by all four sorted-subset donors than for non-shared clonotypes. Larger estimated clonotype richness was generally found for naive subsets than for memory subsets. Sampling was restricted to blood, and TCR repertoires in tissue are likely to differ from TCR repertoires in blood. The genetic and exposure-history diversity represented was limited by the small number of donors. Pairwise subsampling led to the expectation that sequencing depth would affect the degree of clonotype sharing among donors. Across four donors, approximately 4.9% of naive CD4, approximately 3.6% of naive CD8, around 2.1% of memory CD4, and around 0.4% of memory CD8 clonotypes were shared.

The germline V gene supplies CDR1 SGHRS and CDR2 YFSETQ. Including cysteine and phenylalanine, the CDR3 has 15 amino acids. The entry retains the CDR3 DNA only, 45 bases that are in frame from base 1. V is shortened by 4 bases, J by 6 bases, and the region joining them spans 17 bases. TCR CDR3 regions were amplified from genomic DNA by multiplex PCR using the deep immunoSEQ assay. Extracted genomic DNA from each cell subset was spread evenly across all wells of several immunoSEQ 96-well plates, with each plate serving as a replicate. For sorted subsets, around 0.2 ug of genomic DNA, equivalent to some 30,000 T cell genomes, went into each replicate PCR. The purified libraries were quantified using a Qubit 3.0 fluorometer, sized with a Bioanalyzer 2100, and then quantified again using the KAPA Library Quantification kit. Each immunoSEQ 96-well plate was sequenced on its own single-read 150-cycle Illumina NextSeq 550 flow cell. In the paper's pipeline: Because the immunoSEQ output held only junctional sequences and lacked quality scores, the filtering could not match the filtering applied to full-length reads. Sequences were annotated with PyIR, a Python wrapper for IgBLAST v1.9, using IMGT germline references to assign V/J genes and CDR3. Reads were removed for weak V/J assignments (E-value above 1e-6), missing CDR3, stop codons, out-of-frame junctions, or ambiguous translated residues. V3J clonotypes were defined by identical inferred V gene, J gene, and CDR3 amino acid sequence. To compute the percentage overlap between repertoires, the number of shared unique clonotypes was divided by the size of the smaller repertoire. RTK rarefaction, the Chao1 estimator, and Recon v2.1 estimates of unobserved clonotypes were used to assess repertoire richness. For all TCRbeta clonotypes obtained by the gDNA method from a handful of donors, generation probabilities were computed with OLGA. The table comes from immuneACCESS by way of TCRdb, which keeps in-frame sequences with V and J called. Part of the clones is missing from these tables; in studies checked, under half for an unresolved V gene and the rest for unknown reasons. D and trimming come from the DNA, and the V and J calls and clone size come from that table. The sample records tens of thousands of clones, 50% to 70% of which are singletons. The ten largest clonotypes hold roughly half of the sample.

The donors were healthy, HIV-negative adults who had no recently reported acute infections or vaccinations. Only Caucasian adults living in Nashville, Tennessee, USA were represented among the donors. CD8 memory samples consisted of magnetically selected CD45RO+ cells combined with CCR7-negative CD45RA+ effector memory (TemRA) cells. Blood was obtained by leukapheresis, after which PBMCs were separated by Ficoll-Histopaque density gradient centrifugation and cryopreserved in liquid nitrogen vapor phase. Purity and quantity of every magnetically sorted T cell population were checked by analytical flow cytometry. Genomic DNA was isolated from every sorted fraction and measured by UV absorbance on a Nanodrop 2000c.

This TCR came from a man between 25 and 39 years old in good health. The sample was memory CD8+ T cells sorted from blood. The sample's cell subset or site label, in plain terms: CD45RO+ cells pooled with CCR7-negative TemRA cells. The chain is encoded by TRBV5-1 joined to TRBJ2-1; perhaps TRBD1 is the D gene, with 6 bases matching. This receptor has the CDR3 CASSPLGAGGNEQFF. In nucleotides, the sequence is TGCGCCAGCAGCCCGTTGGGGGCGGGTGGCAATGAGCAGTTCTTC.